These 24 T cell receptor beta chains share one sample of origin, sequenced in a study of shared clonotypes between healthy human individuals. Naive-designated CD8 cells lacked CD45RO, were positively enriched for CCR7, and omitted terminally differentiated effector memory CD45RA+ cells. Sequencing was performed with immunoSEQ multiplex PCR; in TCRdb, only in-frame clones are kept and a portion is missing. The data show about 700,000 clones, around 92% seen once. Sequencing used naive CD8+ T cells sorted from blood. Receptor source: a man aged 25-40 years in good health.

The chain couples TRBV10-1 to TRBJ2-3; D gene uncertain. CDR3 size: 14 residues. The V and J ends lost 4 bases and 5 bases respectively, with 13 bases between them. From germline, CDR1 is WNHNN and CDR2 SYGVQD (reference sequence). In nucleotides, the CDR3 is TGCGCCAGCAGTGTAATGAAGCAGAAAGATACGCAGTATTTT. Protein sequence: CASSVMKQKDTQYF.

The chain links TRBV7-2 to TRBJ2-5; maybe TRBD2 (6 bases). V dropped 5 bases and J dropped 5 bases, with 24 bases sitting between them. The germline gives CDR1 SGHTA, CDR2 FQGNSA. The CDR3 loop spans 17 amino acids. The CDR3 here is CASSEEGKAGTMETQYF. The CDR3 DNA follows: TGTGCCAGCAGCGAGGAGGGTAAGGCGGGAACGATGGAGACCCAGTACTTC.

The J gene is TRBJ1-1, the V gene TRBV27, with 8 bases that match TRBD1. Germline-derived CDR1 and CDR2 are MNHEY and SMNVEV (reference sequence). The CDR3 sequence is 17 residues long. V lost 6 bases, J lost 4 bases, and 16 bases stayed unmatched. The CDR3: CASSHSGTGSIITEAFF. The CDR3 nucleotides read TGTGCCAGCAGCCATTCCGGGACAGGAAGCATAATCACTGAAGCTTTCTTT.

This sequence joins TRBV5-5 and TRBJ1-4, with 9 positions matching TRBD1. This CDR3 comprises 15 residues. Germline CDR1 is SGHKS and CDR2 is YYEKEE (reference sequence). V was clipped by 0 bases and J by 6 bases; unmatched bases: 3. The CDR3 is CASSLVGTGHEKLFF. The CDR3 coding sequence is TGTGCCAGCAGCTTGGTTGGGACAGGGCATGAAAAACTGTTTTTT.

In DNA, the CDR3 is TGTGCCAGCAGTGAATGGGGGGGTTCCACAGATACGCAGTATTTT. It specifies CASSEWGGSTDTQYF. This chain connects TRBV25-1 to TRBJ2-3, with 7 bases matching TRBD2. J was trimmed by 2 bases and V by 1 base; bases with no gene match: 3. This CDR3 comprises 15 residues. Germline CDR1 and CDR2: MGHDK and SYGVNS.

The CDR3: CASSLVRIQETQYF. CDR3 nucleotide sequence: TGTGCCAGCAGCTTAGTCAGGATCCAAGAGACCCAGTACTTC. The V and J genes are TRBV11-2 and TRBJ2-5; D unresolved. The V gene lost 1 base and the J gene lost 1 base, with 7 bases spanning the gap. The CDR3 has 14 amino acids. CDR1 and CDR2 (germline): SGHAT, FQNNGV.

The gene calls are TRBV29-1 and TRBJ2-5; D is possibly TRBD1 (6 bases). This CDR3 region has 15 residues. From germline, CDR1 is SQVTM and CDR2 ANQGSEA. V lost 5 bases, J lost 7 bases, and 23 bases lay in between. The chain's CDR3 is CSVIPTDAGEGTQYF. CDR3 DNA sequence: TGCAGCGTTATTCCAACAGACGCAGGGGAAGGGACCCAGTACTTC.

The chain employs TRBV4-3 and TRBJ2-1; D is possibly TRBD2 (5 bases). The V end lost 4 bases, the J end lost 8 bases, and 18 bases lay between the germline ends. Germline V gene lookup returns CDR1 LGHNA and CDR2 YSLEER. This CDR3 comprises 15 residues. The CDR3 coding sequence is TGCGCCAGCAGCCCCAGGCATCGGGGAAGCGATGAGCAGTTCTTC. This codes for CASSPRHRGSDEQFF.

The V gene is TRBV4-3, the J gene TRBJ2-2; TRBD2 matches 13 bases. Germline lookup yields CDR1 LGHNA and CDR2 YSLEER. The CDR3 has 16 residues. Trimming removed 4 bases from V and 5 bases from J; junction bases left unmatched: 4. The CDR3 loop is CASSPEGLAGTGELFF. CDR3 DNA sequence: TGCGCCAGCAGCCCGGAGGGACTAGCGGGAACCGGGGAGCTGTTTTTT.

V usage is TRBV6-5 and J usage is TRBJ2-5; D remains unclear. V lost 5 bases to trimming and J lost 1 base, with 11 bases between them. This CDR3 has 14 residues. Germline V gives CDR1 MNHEY, CDR2 SVGAGI. The CDR3 DNA reads TGTGCCAGCAGTCCGGGTGGGCGCCAAGAGACCCAGTACTTC. This codes for CASSPGGRQETQYF.

A remark on this clone: Other DNA sequences in this sample translate to the same CDR3. This rearrangement joins TRBV27 to TRBJ1-2; D is unclear. CDR3 size: 13 residues. The germline V gene has CDR1 MNHEY and CDR2 SMNVEV (reference sequence). Trimming removed 2 bases at V and 4 bases at J, with 8 bases between. The DNA for the CDR3 is TGTGCCAGCAGTTTAAGGGCAGGCTATGGCTACACCTTC. Its protein product is CASSLRAGYGYTF.

This chain uses TRBV27 with TRBJ2-7; either TRBD1 or TRBD2 may fit D (5 bases each). The CDR3 is 13 residues long. Trimming removed 5 bases at V and 3 bases at J, with 11 bases between. Germline V gene lookup returns CDR1 MNHEY and CDR2 SMNVEV (reference sequence). The CDR3 sequence is CASSKGRYYEQYF. CDR3 nucleotide sequence: TGTGCCAGCAGTAAGGGACGGTACTACGAGCAGTACTTC.

This sequence joins TRBV2 and TRBJ2-7; D gene uncertain. Trimming removed 7 bases from V and 0 bases from J, with 13 bases in between. This CDR3 has 14 residues. In germline, CDR1 is SNHLY, CDR2 FYNNEI. CDR3 residues: CASTDMPFSYEQYF. CDR3 nucleotide sequence: TGTGCCAGCACCGACATGCCATTCTCCTACGAGCAGTACTTC.

V usage is TRBV13 and J usage is TRBJ2-7; TRBD1 or TRBD2 may be the D gene (6 bases each). CDR1 and CDR2 from the germline V gene are PRHDT and FYEKMQ (reference sequence). The V and J ends lost 5 bases and 6 bases respectively, with 17 bases between them. The CDR3 length is 14 residues. The CDR3: CASSTGTRSTEQYF. DNA of the CDR3: TGTGCCAGCAGCACAGGGACTCGAAGCACCGAGCAGTACTTC.

The V and J genes are TRBV7-3 and TRBJ1-2, with D maybe TRBD1 (6 bases). The CDR3 is 16 amino acids. V was cut by 7 bases and J by 2 bases, with 20 bases left in between. Germline values: CDR1 SGHTA, CDR2 FQGTGA. CDR3 DNA sequence: TGTGCCAGCACGCCATTCGCAGGGGAGCCCAACTATGGCTACACCTTC. Translated, it gives CASTPFAGEPNYGYTF.

V usage is TRBV5-5 and J usage is TRBJ1-1; D unclear. This CDR3 comprises 14 residues. With 3 bases removed from V and 5 bases from J, the gap between germline ends came to 14 bases. Germline V CDR1 and CDR2: SGHKS, YYEKEE (reference sequence). CDR3 bases: TGTGCCAGCAGCTCCCTTCGGGTAGGGACTGAAGCTTTCTTT. Protein sequence: CASSSLRVGTEAFF.

For the CDR3, the DNA is TGCGCCAGCAGAACCGGGACTAGCGCCTACAATGAGCAGTTCTTC. This encodes CASRTGTSAYNEQFF. The chain employs TRBV5-1 and TRBJ2-1, with TRBD2 matching 10 bases. The V and J ends lost 5 bases and 2 bases, in that order; junction bases with no gene match: 4. CDR1 is SGHRS, CDR2 YFSETQ, per germline. This CDR3 comprises 15 residues.

In nucleotides, the CDR3 is TGTGCCAGCAGTTACGGGACTAGCGGGAGGGCCTACGAGCAGTACTTC. Protein sequence: CASSYGTSGRAYEQYF. The chain links TRBV28 to TRBJ2-7; 16 bases align to TRBD2. The CDR3 runs to 16 residues. The ends lost 4 bases at V and 2 bases at J; junction bases unmatched: 2. Per germline, CDR1 MDHEN and CDR2 SYDVKM.

This clone was seen more than once but under ten times. This chain uses TRBV5-1 with TRBJ2-2; 8 nucleotides line up with TRBD1. CDR3 length: 15 residues. V gave up 2 bases and J gave up 7 bases; unmatched junction bases: 7. Germline CDR1 is SGHRS and CDR2 is YFSETQ. The CDR3 DNA reads as TGCGCCAGCAGCTTCGGCAGGGGGCTGGTCGGGGAGCTGTTTTTT. Residues: CASSFGRGLVGELFF.

This clone was found once. This sequence joins TRBV5-4 and TRBJ2-1, with 9 bases lining up with TRBD1. This CDR3 is 15 amino acids long. CDR1 SGHNT and CDR2 YYREEE come from the germline V gene (reference sequence). Losses at the gene ends were 3 bases for V and 5 bases for J; bases not matched to a gene: 6. This CDR3 is CASSYRDRDHNEQFF. Written as DNA, the CDR3 is TGTGCCAGCAGCTACCGGGACAGGGACCACAATGAGCAGTTCTTC.

This chain uses TRBV7-2 with TRBJ1-6; 7 bases fit TRBD1. Germline V gene lookup returns CDR1 SGHTA and CDR2 FQGNSA. This CDR3 contains 15 residues. After removal of 1 base from V and 7 bases from J, the junction contained 4 bases not matched to a gene. CDR3 nucleotides: TGTGCCAGCAGCTTAGGGGGGACAGTGAATTCACCCCTCCACTTT. It translates to CASSLGGTVNSPLHF.

This chain connects TRBV9 to TRBJ2-1; D is possibly TRBD1 (5 bases). The V end lost 3 bases, the J end lost 6 bases, and 7 bases lay between the germline ends. The CDR3 covers 12 residues. Looked up from germline, CDR1 is SGDLS and CDR2 is YYNGEE. The CDR3 here is CASSGGPNEQFF. The CDR3 nucleotides are TGTGCCAGCAGCGGGGGCCCCAATGAGCAGTTCTTC.

This chain uses TRBV9 with TRBJ2-3, with D perhaps TRBD2 (7 bases). V was trimmed by 2 bases and J by 2 bases, leaving 12 bases between them. CDR3 length: 15 residues. Germline-derived CDR1 and CDR2 are SGDLS and YYNGEE. The CDR3 region is CASSVQGRVTDTQYF. The CDR3 bases are TGTGCCAGCAGCGTCCAGGGGAGGGTCACAGATACGCAGTATTTT.

Note on this clone: Sequence at one end of the junction differs from germline and may be a read error. This chain connects TRBV4-1 to TRBJ1-6; D unclear. CDR3 length equals 13 residues. Germline V CDR1 and CDR2: MGHRA, YSYEKL. As DNA, the CDR3 is TGCGCCAGCAGCCAAGCTTTATATTCTCCCCTCCACTTT. Encoded protein: CASSQALYSPLHF.